Reported below is one T cell receptor beta chain. Amplification used 60 Vbeta primers and 13 Jbeta primers. The assay was immunoSEQ multiplex PCR, and TCRdb's table has in-frame clones only and misses some. The sample yields 300,000 or so clones, roughly four fifths seen once. The data are from a study of cytomegalovirus exposure and HLA in healthy donors. Material: PBMCs. The receptor's source is a middle-aged woman in good health and CMV-seropositive.

The CDR3 loop is CASSLQDNTQYF. The DNA for the CDR3 is TGCGCCAGCAGCTTACAGGACAATACGCAGTATTTT. V and J are TRBV5-1 and TRBJ2-3, with D tentatively TRBD1 (5 bases). This CDR3 is 12 amino acids long. Trimming removed 2 bases from V and 7 bases from J, with 8 bases in between. The germline CDR1 and CDR2 sequences are SGHRS and YFSETQ.